A selection of T cell receptor beta chains follows, all from one sample in a study of blood T cell repertoires in COVID-19. Here immunoSEQ multiplex PCR was the method, and the copy in TCRdb shows in-frame clones only, minus some. In the table there are 150,000 to 200,000 clones, around 79% of which are singletons. Sequenced: peripheral blood. All receptors come from a woman in her seventies with acute or convalescent COVID-19. Both conserved end residues are part of each CDR3. D genes are given only for firm matches. Rows may omit the clone size; those that give it use once, few, many or a size class.

v_gene: TRBV6-2/TRBV6-3; j_gene: TRBJ2-3; d_gene: TRBD2; abundance: NA; CDR3nt: TGTGCCAGCAGTTACGGGGGACTAGCGGGCTATAACACAGATACGCAGTATTTT; CDR3aa: CASSYGGLAGYNTDTQYF
v_gene: TRBV5-6; j_gene: TRBJ1-4; d_gene: NA; abundance: NA; CDR3nt: TGTGCCAGCAGCTTAGGGGGTTATGGTGAAAAACTGTTTTTT; CDR3aa: CASSLGGYGEKLFF
v_gene: TRBV14; j_gene: TRBJ2-7; d_gene: NA; abundance: NA; CDR3nt: TGTGCCAGCAGCCAAGAGGAGGGTAGGGAGCAGTACTTC; CDR3aa: CASSQEEGREQYF
v_gene: TRBV18; j_gene: TRBJ1-2; d_gene: TRBD1; abundance: NA; CDR3nt: TGTGCCAGCTCACCATGGACAGGGGCATTTAGTATGGACTATGGCTACACCTTC; CDR3aa: CASSPWTGAFSMDYGYTF
v_gene: TRBV4-2; j_gene: TRBJ1-5; d_gene: TRBD1; abundance: once; CDR3nt: TGTGCCAGCAGCCAGGACAGGGCACAGCCCCAGCATTTT; CDR3aa: CASSQDRAQPQHF
v_gene: TRBV2; j_gene: TRBJ2-1; d_gene: NA; abundance: NA; CDR3nt: TGTGCCAGCAGTGTGGTTCGGGAGTGGGAGCAGTTCTTC; CDR3aa: CASSVVREWEQFF
v_gene: TRBV7-3; j_gene: TRBJ2-2; d_gene: TRBD2; abundance: NA; CDR3nt: TGTGCCAGCAGCTTAGGGGGCCCGGGACTAGCGGAACGTAGCACCGGGGAGCTGTTTTTT; CDR3aa: CASSLGGPGLAERSTGELFF
v_gene: TRBV14; j_gene: TRBJ1-5; d_gene: NA; abundance: NA; CDR3nt: TGTGCCAGCAGCCAAGGATATCTGTCAGGTCAGAGCAATCAGCCCCAGCATTTT; CDR3aa: CASSQGYLSGQSNQPQHF
v_gene: TRBV28; j_gene: TRBJ2-3; d_gene: TRBD1; abundance: NA; CDR3nt: TGTGCCAGCAGTTCGACAGGGGGCACAGATACGCAGTATTTT; CDR3aa: CASSSTGGTDTQYF
v_gene: TRBV28; j_gene: TRBJ1-5; d_gene: NA; abundance: NA; CDR3nt: TGTGCCAGCAGTCTCATACAGGGTCTTATTGAAAGGGGTAGCAATCAGCCCCAGCATTTT; CDR3aa: CASSLIQGLIERGSNQPQHF
v_gene: TRBV9; j_gene: TRBJ1-3; d_gene: NA; abundance: NA; CDR3nt: TGTGCCAGCAGCGTAGAATCAGGTTTCTCTGGAAACACCATATATTTT; CDR3aa: CASSVESGFSGNTIYF
v_gene: TRBV25-1; j_gene: TRBJ2-7; d_gene: TRBD1; abundance: NA; CDR3nt: TGTGCCAGCAGCCGCACCGGGACAGAGACCTACGAGCAGTACTTC; CDR3aa: CASSRTGTETYEQYF
v_gene: TRBV5-1; j_gene: TRBJ1-2; d_gene: NA; abundance: NA; CDR3nt: TGCGCCAGCAGCTGGACGGTGGGGAGTAACTATGGCTACACCTTC; CDR3aa: CASSWTVGSNYGYTF
v_gene: TRBV3-1/TRBV3-2; j_gene: TRBJ2-2; d_gene: NA; abundance: NA; CDR3nt: TGTGCCAGCAGCCAAGTGAGAACAGCGAACACCGGGGAGCTGTTTTTT; CDR3aa: CASSQVRTANTGELFF
v_gene: TRBV5-5; j_gene: TRBJ1-4; d_gene: TRBD1; abundance: few; CDR3nt: TGTGCCAGCAGCTTTAGGGGACAGATTAATGAAAAACTGTTTTTT; CDR3aa: CASSFRGQINEKLFF
v_gene: TRBV7-9; j_gene: TRBJ1-6; d_gene: TRBD1; abundance: NA; CDR3nt: TGTGCCAGCAGCTACCGGGGACAGTTAGGCTCCTATAATTCACCCCTCCACTTT; CDR3aa: CASSYRGQLGSYNSPLHF
v_gene: TRBV2; j_gene: TRBJ2-5; d_gene: TRBD2; abundance: once; CDR3nt: TGTGCCAGCAGGGGGGGAGGGGAGACCCAGTACTTC; CDR3aa: CASRGGGETQYF
v_gene: TRBV5-1; j_gene: TRBJ2-1; d_gene: TRBD2; abundance: NA; CDR3nt: TGCGCCAGCAGCTTGGAAGGGACTAGCGGGAGAAATGAGCAGTTCTTC; CDR3aa: CASSLEGTSGRNEQFF
v_gene: TRBV7-8; j_gene: TRBJ2-3; d_gene: NA; abundance: NA; CDR3nt: TGTGCCAGCAGCTTGGGACGTGATCCGGGGGTCACAGATACGCAGTATTTT; CDR3aa: CASSLGRDPGVTDTQYF
v_gene: TRBV7-6; j_gene: TRBJ2-1; d_gene: NA; abundance: NA; CDR3nt: TGTGCCAGCAGCCGTATACAGACTAGAGGTGCTGAGCAGTTCTTC; CDR3aa: CASSRIQTRGAEQFF
v_gene: TRBV12-3/TRBV12-4; j_gene: TRBJ2-5; d_gene: NA; abundance: NA; CDR3nt: TGTGCCAGTCAGGCAATGGAGACCCAGTACTTC; CDR3aa: CASQAMETQYF
v_gene: TRBV21-1; j_gene: TRBJ2-3; d_gene: NA; abundance: many; CDR3nt: TGTGCCAGCAGCGAAAAAGAGACTAGAGAGGGCCCAGATACGCAGTATTTT; CDR3aa: CASSEKETREGPDTQYF
v_gene: TRBV7-2; j_gene: TRBJ2-3; d_gene: TRBD2; abundance: NA; CDR3nt: TGTGCCAGCAGCAAGCGGGATAGCACAGATACGCAGTATTTT; CDR3aa: CASSKRDSTDTQYF
v_gene: TRBV7-3; j_gene: TRBJ1-1; d_gene: NA; abundance: NA; CDR3nt: TGTGCCAGCAGCTTAACCGGGCAGGGGAACACTGAAGCTTTCTTT; CDR3aa: CASSLTGQGNTEAFF
v_gene: TRBV7-9; j_gene: TRBJ1-2; d_gene: TRBD1; abundance: NA; CDR3nt: TGTGCCAGCAGCTGGTCCGATCAGGGACAGTACGGCTACACCTTC; CDR3aa: CASSWSDQGQYGYTF
v_gene: TRBV5-1; j_gene: TRBJ1-2; d_gene: TRBD1; abundance: once; CDR3nt: TGCGCCAGCAGCATTCGACAGGGCGGCTATGGCTACACCTTC; CDR3aa: CASSIRQGGYGYTF
v_gene: TRBV4-1; j_gene: TRBJ1-5; d_gene: NA; abundance: NA; CDR3nt: TGCGCCAGCAGCCAAGTTTTTGGCACAGCATATCAGCCCCAGCATTTT; CDR3aa: CASSQVFGTAYQPQHF
v_gene: TRBV7-7; j_gene: TRBJ2-2; d_gene: TRBD2; abundance: NA; CDR3nt: TGTGCCAGCAGCTTGGGACTAGCGAACACCGGGGAGCTGTTTTTT; CDR3aa: CASSLGLANTGELFF
v_gene: TRBV5-1; j_gene: TRBJ2-1; d_gene: NA; abundance: NA; CDR3nt: TGCGCCAGCAGCACGGCCCGGGGCAATGAGCAGTTCTTC; CDR3aa: CASSTARGNEQFF
v_gene: TRBV29-1; j_gene: TRBJ2-3; d_gene: NA; abundance: NA; CDR3nt: TGCAGCGTTGAAACGCCAGGGTGGGTCGGGGATACGCAGTATTTT; CDR3aa: CSVETPGWVGDTQYF
v_gene: TRBV5-1; j_gene: TRBJ2-7; d_gene: NA; abundance: once; CDR3nt: TGCGCCAGCAGCTTGGTCCCAGGAAGCTCCTACGAGCAGTACTTC; CDR3aa: CASSLVPGSSYEQYF
v_gene: TRBV29-1; j_gene: TRBJ2-1; d_gene: NA; abundance: NA; CDR3nt: TGCAGCGTGGGTGTGGGGAGCTCCTACAATGAGCAGTTCTTC; CDR3aa: CSVGVGSSYNEQFF
v_gene: TRBV6-6; j_gene: TRBJ2-3; d_gene: TRBD2; abundance: NA; CDR3nt: TGTGCCAGCAGTCTGTTTCCCGGGACTAGCGGCACAGATACGCAGTATTTT; CDR3aa: CASSLFPGTSGTDTQYF
v_gene: TRBV6-1; j_gene: TRBJ2-1; d_gene: NA; abundance: NA; CDR3nt: TGTGCCAGCAGTGGGAGTGGACAACAGTCGTATCCTAGCTCCTACAATGAGCAGTTCTTC; CDR3aa: CASSGSGQQSYPSSYNEQFF
v_gene: TRBV18; j_gene: TRBJ2-1; d_gene: NA; abundance: NA; CDR3nt: TGTGCCAGCTCACCACGAACGGGGACATTTGGGAGCTCCTACAATGAGCAGTTCTTC; CDR3aa: CASSPRTGTFGSSYNEQFF
v_gene: TRBV6-1; j_gene: TRBJ2-5; d_gene: NA; abundance: NA; CDR3nt: TGTGCCAGCAGTGAAGGGAGGCCTGGGCCATGGTACTTC; CDR3aa: CASSEGRPGPWYF
v_gene: TRBV7-9; j_gene: TRBJ2-7; d_gene: NA; abundance: NA; CDR3nt: TGTGCCAGCAGCTTAGCGGCAGGGACCTACGAGCAGTACTTC; CDR3aa: CASSLAAGTYEQYF
v_gene: TRBV5-6; j_gene: TRBJ2-5; d_gene: TRBD1; abundance: NA; CDR3nt: TGTGCCAGCAACGAGGGACAGGGGGCGCGGGAGACCCAGTACTTC; CDR3aa: CASNEGQGARETQYF
v_gene: TRBV5-1; j_gene: TRBJ2-5; d_gene: NA; abundance: NA; CDR3nt: TGCGCCAGCAGCTTCCCGGGGAGCGGGGAGACCCAGTACTTC; CDR3aa: CASSFPGSGETQYF
v_gene: TRBV2; j_gene: TRBJ2-1; d_gene: TRBD1; abundance: NA; CDR3nt: TGTGCCAGCAGTCTCGGGACAGGGGGTTCCCCAAATGAGCAGTTCTTC; CDR3aa: CASSLGTGGSPNEQFF
v_gene: TRBV6-5; j_gene: TRBJ1-5; d_gene: TRBD1; abundance: NA; CDR3nt: TGTGCCAGCGGATGGGGACAGGGTAATCAGCCCCAGCATTTT; CDR3aa: CASGWGQGNQPQHF
v_gene: TRBV6-5; j_gene: TRBJ1-6; d_gene: TRBD1; abundance: once; CDR3nt: TGTGCCAGCAGACCCGACAGGGTGCGGTCACCCCTCCACTTT; CDR3aa: CASRPDRVRSPLHF
v_gene: TRBV19; j_gene: TRBJ1-5; d_gene: NA; abundance: NA; CDR3nt: TGTGCCAGTAGTATGGGGGGAAGCCCTAATCAGCCCCAGCATTTT; CDR3aa: CASSMGGSPNQPQHF
v_gene: TRBV10-3; j_gene: TRBJ2-3; d_gene: TRBD1; abundance: NA; CDR3nt: TGTGCCATCAGCGTACAGGGGGCCGGAGATACGCAGTATTTT; CDR3aa: CAISVQGAGDTQYF
v_gene: TRBV9; j_gene: TRBJ1-2; d_gene: NA; abundance: NA; CDR3nt: TGTGCCAGCAGCGTATCGACAGGTGATAACTATGGCTACACCTTC; CDR3aa: CASSVSTGDNYGYTF
v_gene: TRBV27; j_gene: TRBJ1-6; d_gene: NA; abundance: NA; CDR3nt: TGTGCCAGCAGTTGGGGGGGTTCCTATAATTCACCCCTCCACTTT; CDR3aa: CASSWGGSYNSPLHF
v_gene: TRBV12-3/TRBV12-4; j_gene: TRBJ1-2; d_gene: NA; abundance: NA; CDR3nt: TGTGCCAGCAGTTACTTACGGAACTATGGCTACACCTTC; CDR3aa: CASSYLRNYGYTF
v_gene: TRBV6-2/TRBV6-3; j_gene: TRBJ2-6; d_gene: TRBD1; abundance: NA; CDR3nt: TGTGCCAGCAGTTACGGGAAAAGGACAGGGGTTTCTGGGGCCAACGTCCTGACTTTC; CDR3aa: CASSYGKRTGVSGANVLTF
v_gene: TRBV18; j_gene: TRBJ1-4; d_gene: TRBD1; abundance: NA; CDR3nt: TGTGCCAGCTCACCGCTCGGGACAGGGAATGAAAAACTGTTTTTT; CDR3aa: CASSPLGTGNEKLFF
v_gene: TRBV19; j_gene: TRBJ1-5; d_gene: TRBD1; abundance: NA; CDR3nt: TGTGCCAGTAGTATACGGTCAGGGCAGGGGGCTCAGCCCCAGCATTTT; CDR3aa: CASSIRSGQGAQPQHF